These 9 T cell receptor beta chains share one sample of origin, sequenced in a study of blood T cell repertoires in COVID-19. Only in-frame clones appear in the TCRdb table, and some are missing; sequencing was by immunoSEQ multiplex PCR. Counted here are about 200,000 clones, approximately 83% occurring once; the ten biggest clones make up roughly 3.5%. Sequenced input: peripheral blood. The origin of the receptors is a man between 60 and 75 years old with acute or convalescent COVID-19.

A word on this clone: Sequence at one end of the junction differs from germline and may be a read error. The CDR3 spells CASMATGGDFVSNQPQHF. CDR3 sequence (DNA): TGTGCTAGCATGGCCACAGGGGGCGATTTCGTTAGCAATCAGCCCCAGCATTTT. V usage is TRBV7-7 and J usage is TRBJ1-5; 9 positions match TRBD1. The CDR3 consists of 18 residues. Germline V lookup: CDR1 SSHAT, CDR2 FNYEAQ (reference sequence). Looking up the rest from reference TRBV7-7 and TRBJ1-5 gives the full variable domain: GAGVSQSPRYKVTKRGQDVTLRCDPISSHATLYWYQQALGQGPEFLTYFNYEAQPDKSGLPSDRFSAERPEGSISTLTIQRTEQRDSAMYRCASMATGGDFVSNQPQHFGDGTRLSIL.

The V and J genes are TRBV3-1 (or the pseudogene TRBV3-2) and TRBJ2-1; D is ambiguous. Germline CDR1 reads LGHDT; CDR2 reads YNNKEL (reference sequence). The CDR3 has 16 residues. V dropped 0 bases and J dropped 7 bases, with 16 bases sitting between them. The DNA of the CDR3 is TGTGCCAGCAGCCAAGACGGTCAGGCGTTGGGTAATGAGCAGTTCTTC. This encodes CASSQDGQALGNEQFF.

The chain links TRBV29-1 to TRBJ2-5, with 7 bases that match TRBD2. Germline CDR1 and CDR2: SQVTM and ANQGSEA. The CDR3 covers 14 residues. V trimming: 5 bases; J trimming: 4 bases; junction bases outside the gene matches: 10. Here the CDR3 reads CSVLVNGEGETQYF. The CDR3 DNA reads as TGCAGCGTTCTCGTGAACGGGGAGGGAGAGACCCAGTACTTC.

J is TRBJ2-1 and V is TRBV4-1, with D tentatively TRBD2 (5 bases). The V end lost 5 bases, the J end lost 10 bases, and 12 bases lay between the germline ends. CDR1 and CDR2 from the germline V gene are MGHRA and YSYEKL. CDR3 length: 12 amino acids. The CDR3 DNA reads as TGCGCCAGCAGCTTGCCCCCGGGGGAGCAGTTCTTC. Translation gives CASSLPPGEQFF.

The chain employs TRBV5-5 and TRBJ1-3; perhaps TRBD1 as D (5 bases). This CDR3 has 14 residues. Germline V gene data show CDR1 as SGHKS and CDR2 as YYEKEE (reference sequence). The V gene lost 4 bases and the J gene lost 2 bases, with 10 bases spanning the gap. The CDR3 DNA is TGTGCCAGCAGCCTAAAGGGGACTGGAAACACCATATATTTT. Its protein product is CASSLKGTGNTIYF.

J is TRBJ2-1 and V is TRBV6-4, with a possible D match to TRBD2 (6 bases). V lost 7 bases and J 9 bases, leaving 16 bases between the germline ends. This CDR3 is 13 amino acids long. Germline V CDR1 and CDR2: MRHNA, SNTAGT. The CDR3 DNA sequence: TGTGCCAGCACAGGGCTAGCCGGGGGTGAGCAGTTCTTC. Translation gives CASTGLAGGEQFF.

V usage is TRBV5-5 and J usage is TRBJ2-5, with 7 positions matching TRBD1. The germline V gene encodes CDR1 SGHKS and CDR2 YYEKEE (reference sequence). CDR3 length: 15 residues. The V segment lost 0 bases and the J segment 3 bases; nucleotides outside the gene matches: 5. This CDR3 reads CASSLEGTEEETQYF. The CDR3 coding sequence is TGTGCCAGCAGCTTGGAAGGGACAGAAGAAGAGACCCAGTACTTC.

V and J are TRBV20-1 and TRBJ2-6; D is perhaps TRBD1 (6 bases). Germline V gene data show CDR1 as DFQATT and CDR2 as SNEGSKA (reference sequence). V gave up 3 bases and J gave up 4 bases, with 10 bases separating them. The CDR3 is 14 residues long. CDR3 sequence reads: CSASQGTGANVLTF. Written as DNA, the CDR3 is TGCAGTGCTAGTCAGGGGACCGGGGCCAACGTCCTGACTTTC.

The chain employs TRBV7-9 and TRBJ1-5; D remains unclear. CDR3 length: 12 residues. CDR1 is SEHNR and CDR2 is FQNEAQ in the germline V gene (reference sequence). Trimming shortened V by 3 bases and J by 6 bases, and 6 bases separated the two germline ends. CDR3 nucleotide sequence: TGTGCCAGCAGCTTCGGGAGTCAGCCCCAGCATTTT. This gives the protein CASSFGSQPQHF.